This TCR beta chain was sequenced during a study of beta chain features in type 1 diabetes. A heparinised blood draw that averaged about 110 mL was obtained once from each donor. Comments on this clone: Its antigen is undetermined.

V shed 2 bases and J shed 3 bases, with 8 bases lying between them. The CDR3 consists of 13 residues. Germline V gene data show CDR1 as MGHDK and CDR2 as SYGVNS. General study points: Type 1 diabetes patients had moderately but significantly shorter TCRB CDR3s in all four CD4+ subsets.

Investigators reverse transcribed all isolated RNA, so they sequenced expressed TCRB transcripts. About 3.6 million reads were obtained on average from naive, central memory and regulatory T cell samples. Only in-frame clones appear in the TCRdb table, and some are missing; sequencing was by immunoSEQ multiplex PCR. Of about 700,000 clones in the sample, 13% are singletons; the top ten hold 0.022%. The genes are TRBV25-1 and TRBJ2-7; D unclear. This clonotype was obtained from a man between 18 and 29 years old with type 1 diabetes. Sequencing used naive CD4+ T cells from blood. The CDR3 DNA follows: TGTGCCAGCAGTGAACATGCCAGCTACGAGCAGTACTTC. Protein product: CASSEHASYEQYF.